Listed below are T cell receptor beta chains from one sample, sequenced in a study of metastatic and nonmetastatic thyroid tumors. Via MiXCR, TCRdb re-called the PCR reads. The table includes around 6,100 clones, 30% detected once. What was sequenced was adjacent normal tissue. The source of these receptors is a female donor with papillary thyroid cancer or a benign thyroid nodule (not recorded which). Some clones in this sample may be carry-over from other donors' samples. CDR3s include the opening cysteine and the closing phenylalanine or tryptophan. A clone size is listed for some rows: how often the clone was seen (once, few, many), or a class if it is expanded.

V,size,J,CDR3
TRBV20-1,-,TRBJ1-2,CSARMGQRADGYTF
TRBV12-3/TRBV12-4,large,TRBJ2-7,CASSFSRNEQYF
TRBV7-3,-,TRBJ2-2,CASSLTGSFTGELFF
TRBV6-1,large,TRBJ2-5,CASTLLTSIYGTQYF
TRBV6-2/TRBV6-3,many,TRBJ2-7,CASSFGTGSEQYF
TRBV27,-,TRBJ2-5,CASRGVLETQYF
TRBV6-6,large,TRBJ1-2,CASSYSGGATGSGYTF
TRBV6-2/TRBV6-3,-,TRBJ2-7,CASSYGQPVEQYF
TRBV7-2,-,TRBJ2-3,CASSLAGLAGTSTDTQYF
TRBV6-1,few,TRBJ2-7,CASPGRGGLGEQYF
TRBV11-3,few,TRBJ2-3,CACSPGLTNPGTQYF
TRBV27,-,TRBJ1-1,CASSFTRSPGAGYEAFF
TRBV12-3/TRBV12-4,few,TRBJ2-3,CASSLLNTDTQYF
TRBV6-2/TRBV6-3,-,TRBJ1-2,CASSDPQGQTNYGYTF
TRBV11-2,few,TRBJ1-1,CASSLWGNTEAFF
TRBV12-3/TRBV12-4,-,TRBJ1-5,CASSLTPTLGFSGPNQPQHF
TRBV19,medium-sized,TRBJ1-1,CASSISRDTEAFF
TRBV28,few,TRBJ2-3,CASSLGLAGPARTDTQYF
TRBV7-9,-,TRBJ2-2,CASSLVSSAGELFF
TRBV11-1,-,TRBJ2-7,CASSPKYSYEQYF
TRBV6-6,-,TRBJ2-2,CASSYVEGAGELFF
TRBV6-1,-,TRBJ2-6,CASSPSGAGVGANVLTF
TRBV4-2,once,TRBJ1-5,CVSSQDSRQRGQPQHF
TRBV5-1,-,TRBJ2-7,CAAVSYEQYF
TRBV2,medium-sized,TRBJ1-5,CASTLDRGNQPQHF
TRBV7-3,-,TRBJ2-2,CASSSFTGRPGELFF
TRBV20-1,few,TRBJ2-2,CSARPVAGGLTGELFF
TRBV30,-,TRBJ1-5,CAWGVDGGSNQPQHF
TRBV12-3/TRBV12-4,few,TRBJ2-1,CASSTGTEYNEQFF
TRBV3-1,-,TRBJ1-5,CASSPGGRGSNQPQHF
TRBV28,few,TRBJ1-3,CASSPDMTANTIYF
TRBV20-1,-,TRBJ2-7,CSPTPGLAGAPSSYEQYF
TRBV28,-,TRBJ2-1,CASSQPSASADEQLF
TRBV6-1,few,TRBJ1-2,CASNPRGNGYTF
TRBV30,once,TRBJ1-1,CASGTLNTEAFF
TRBV25-1,-,TRBJ1-1,CASSVGTEAFF
TRBV6-1,-,TRBJ2-5,CASRETVPGLAGGETQYF